The 17 T cell receptor beta chains below were found in one sample sequenced in a study of CD8+CD57+ T cells in acquired aplastic anemia. For CDR3 and TCR beta VDJ profiling, genomic DNA was the template used. MiXCR was run by TCRdb on the reads, yielding one entry per CDR3 protein. The sample includes around 130,000 distinct CDR3 sequences, around 46% of them seen just once. The material sequenced was sorted CD4+, CD8+, or CD8+CD57+ T cells (not recorded which) from PBMCs. These receptor sequences come from a human donor in good health, serving as a control.

This clonotype has a count of ten or more. The V call is TRBV6-1, the J call TRBJ1-6, with TRBD1 matching 10 bases. The germline CDR1 and CDR2 sequences are MNHNS and SASEGT. This CDR3 is built from 13 residues. In nucleotides, the CDR3 is TGTGCTATAAAAGGGACAGGGGATTCACCCCTCCACTTT. Translating it yields CAIKGTGDSPLHF.

This clonotype was counted at least ten times. The V call is TRBV20-1, the J call TRBJ2-1; 8 bases agree with TRBD2. This CDR3 spans 15 amino acids. Germline CDR1 is DFQATT and CDR2 is SNEGSKA (reference sequence). V trimming: 1 base; J trimming: 0 bases; junction bases outside the gene matches: 2. The CDR3 here is CSARGGLGSYNEQFF. CDR3 in DNA: TGCAGTGCTAGAGGGGGACTAGGCTCCTACAATGAGCAGTTCTTC.

This clonotype was found a few times. This chain connects TRBV20-1 to TRBJ1-2; TRBD1 matches at 7 bases. This CDR3 has 12 residues. Germline V gene sequence: CDR1 DFQATT, CDR2 SNEGSKA (reference sequence). Germline trimming cut 4 bases from V and 3 bases from J; bases unmatched to any gene: 2. Written as DNA, the CDR3 is TGCAGTGCTACAACAGGGGACTATGGCTACACCTTC. This codes for CSATTGDYGYTF.

As concerns this clonotype: This may arise from a read error, as a much more abundant clone is one base away. V and J are TRBV27 and TRBJ1-6, with a tentative D call TRBD1 (6 bases). Germline values: CDR1 MNHEY, CDR2 SMNVEV (reference sequence). Trimming took 5 bases from V and 2 from J, leaving 19 bases between them. This CDR3 is 18 amino acids long. DNA for the CDR3: TGTGCCAGCAGTCCCAGGGGACCCATGAGCCCCTATAATTCACCCCTCCACTTT. It is translated as CASSPRGPMSPYNSPLHF.

This clonotype was detected only once. At one of its ends the junction is not consistent with the germline gene, which may arise from a read error. The V call is TRBV7-3, the J call TRBJ1-1, with D possibly being TRBD1 (5 bases). CDR1 SGHTA and CDR2 FQGTGA come from the germline V gene. The CDR3 contains 14 residues. The CDR3 sequence is CTSSLETVNTEAFF. In nucleotides, the CDR3 is TGTACCAGCAGCCTAGAGACAGTGAACACTGAAGCTTTCTTT. The full variable domain, its missing parts supplied by reference TRBV7-3 and TRBJ1-1, is GAGVSQTPSNKVTEKGKYVELRCDPISGHTALYWYRQSLGQGPEFLIYFQGTGAADDSGLPNDRFFAVRPEGSVSTLKIQRTERGDSAVYLCTSSLETVNTEAFFGQGTRLTVV.

This clonotype occurred a few times. The chain recombines TRBV7-3 with TRBJ2-1; D not resolved. This CDR3 is built from 13 residues. CDR1 and CDR2 from the germline V gene are SGHTA and FQGTGA. The germline V and J ends were trimmed by 2 bases and 5 bases, with 7 bases remaining between them. CDR3 amino acids: CASSLAANNEQFF. CDR3 DNA sequence: TGTGCCAGCAGCTTAGCAGCAAACAATGAGCAGTTCTTC.

The V call is TRBV15, the J call TRBJ2-7, with D uncertain. Trimming took 1 base from V and 2 from J, leaving 9 bases between them. In germline, CDR1 is LNHNV, CDR2 YYDKDF (reference sequence). The CDR3 contains 14 residues. The CDR3 here is CATSRGAGAYEQYF. DNA for the CDR3: TGTGCCACCAGCAGAGGGGCAGGCGCCTACGAGCAGTACTTC.

This clonotype has at least ten counts. The rearrangement joins TRBV5-6 to TRBJ1-3; D is uncertain. The V gene's germline CDR1 is SGHDT and CDR2 YYEEEE. V was cut by 4 bases and J by 3 bases, with 17 bases left in between. The CDR3 contains 16 residues. Here the CDR3 DNA reads TGTGCCAGCAGCCGACTGAGGATGGGGTTTGGAAACACCATATATTTT. This sequence encodes CASSRLRMGFGNTIYF.

In this sample, this clonotype turned up many times. The V call is TRBV20-1, the J call TRBJ1-1, with 7 bases fitting TRBD1. The CDR3 runs to 13 residues. Germline trimming cut 5 bases from V and 1 base from J; bases unmatched to any gene: 4. Germline V CDR1 and CDR2: DFQATT, SNEGSKA (reference sequence). CDR3 sequence (DNA): TGCAGTGCTCGGGGACAGCCGAACACTGAAGCTTTCTTT. It translates to CSARGQPNTEAFF.

The sample holds many counts of this clonotype. The chain uses TRBV5-1 and TRBJ2-1; 13 nucleotides line up with TRBD2. Germline-derived CDR1 and CDR2 are SGHRS and YFSETQ. The CDR3 sequence is 18 residues long. Trimming took 0 bases from V and 7 from J; bases not matched to a gene: 10. The CDR3 DNA follows: TGCGCCAGCAGCTTGGGGACTCTACTAGCGGGGGGGCAGAATGAGCAGTTCTTC. Its protein is CASSLGTLLAGGQNEQFF.

This clonotype was seen many times. The rearrangement links TRBV5-6 to TRBJ2-1, with 7 bases fitting TRBD1. Unmatched junction bases numbered 4, after V lost 2 bases and J lost 8 bases. CDR1 is SGHDT and CDR2 is YYEEEE in the germline V gene. This CDR3 spans 13 amino acids. CDR3 bases: TGTGCCAGCAGCTTTGACAGGGCGGATGAGCAGTTCTTC. This codes for CASSFDRADEQFF.

The chain couples TRBV7-9 to TRBJ2-7, with TRBD2 matching 7 bases. This CDR3 comprises 15 residues. Germline V lookup: CDR1 SEHNR, CDR2 FQNEAQ (reference sequence). V trimming: 5 bases; J trimming: 0 bases; junction bases outside the gene matches: 7. In DNA form, the CDR3 reads TGTGCCAGCAGCCTAAAGCGGGGCCGCTCCTACGAGCAGTACTTC. This codes for CASSLKRGRSYEQYF. Complete variable domain (other parts from reference TRBV7-9 and TRBJ2-7): DTGVSQNPRHKITKRGQNVTFRCDPISEHNRLYWYRQTLGQGPEFLTYFQNEAQLEKSRLLSDRFSAERPKGSFSTLEIQRTEQGDSAMYLCASSLKRGRSYEQYFGPGTRLTVT.

This clonotype came up many times. The chain recombines TRBV9 with TRBJ1-4, with 10 nucleotides matching TRBD1. The junction had 1 base not matched to a gene; V was cut back by 0 bases and J by 5 bases. Germline-derived CDR1 and CDR2 are SGDLS and YYNGEE. The CDR3 length is 15 residues. CDR3 region: CASSVGTGGNEKLFF. CDR3 DNA sequence: TGTGCCAGCAGCGTAGGGACAGGGGGAAATGAAAAACTGTTTTTT.

The V and J genes are TRBV18 and TRBJ2-3; possibly TRBD1 for D (5 bases). With 5 bases removed from V and 2 bases from J, the gap between germline ends came to 11 bases. This CDR3 has 14 amino acids. The germline V gene has CDR1 KGHSH and CDR2 LQKENI. Here the CDR3 reads CASSDGAATDTQYF. The DNA of the CDR3 is TGTGCCAGCTCAGATGGGGCAGCCACAGATACGCAGTATTTT.

This chain uses TRBV12-3 or TRBV12-4 with TRBJ2-7; the D is unclear. V dropped 9 bases and J dropped 1 base, with 16 bases sitting between them. The CDR3 is 14 residues long. The CDR3 loop reads CASSPSRRSYEQYF. The CDR3 DNA reads TGTGCCAGTTCCCCCTCCAGGCGGTCCTACGAGCAGTACTTC.

This clonotype was counted many times. The rearrangement joins TRBV11-1 to TRBJ2-3; the D is unclear. Germline V gene lookup returns CDR1 SGHAT and CDR2 FQDESV (reference sequence). The V end lost 4 bases, the J end lost 2 bases, and 22 bases lay between the germline ends. This CDR3 is built from 18 residues. This CDR3 is CASSSSLVGRAPTDTQYF. For the CDR3, the DNA is TGTGCCAGCAGCTCATCACTTGTGGGTCGGGCGCCCACAGATACGCAGTATTTT. The full variable domain, its missing parts supplied by reference TRBV11-1 and TRBJ2-3, is EAEVAQSPRYKITEKSQAVAFWCDPISGHATLYWYRQILGQGPELLVQFQDESVVDDSQLPKDRFSAERLKGVDSTLKIQPAELGDSAMYLCASSSSLVGRAPTDTQYFGPGTRLTVL.

This clonotype was picked up many times. V and J are TRBV19 and TRBJ2-5; TRBD2 matches at 9 bases. CDR3 length equals 16 residues. V trimming: 3 bases; J trimming: 3 bases; junction bases outside the gene matches: 8. The germline CDR1 and CDR2 sequences are LNHDA and SQIVND (reference sequence). The CDR3 DNA is TGTGCCAGTAGTATCCTACTGCGGGGGGGAAAAGAGACCCAGTACTTC. Its translation is CASSILLRGGKETQYF.